This TCR beta chain was sequenced during a study of cytomegalovirus exposure and HLA in healthy donors. Study in general: An earlier analysis identified approximately 110 million unique TCR beta sequences in about 180 million T cells.

CDR1 is SGDLS, CDR2 YYNGEE, per germline. V lost 4 bases to trimming and J lost 2 bases, with 13 bases between them. The CDR3 runs to 15 residues. A remark on this clone: Its cognate antigen is unknown.

Study-wide results and limits: In a later analysis, common viral pathogens appeared linked to several of the most significant clusters. Per a prior analysis, the majority of TCR beta V segments were productive roughly 87% or roughly 30% of the time. The authors listed 150 to 200 TCR beta chains as cytomegalovirus-associated.

PCR involved 60 Vbeta and 13 Jbeta primers. TCRdb's copy holds only in-frame clones and misses some; the assay was immunoSEQ multiplex PCR. The table records about 140,000 clones, 70% to 85% of them present only once. The chain joins TRBV9 to TRBJ1-5; a possible D gene is TRBD1 (5 bases). The specimen was PBMCs. This clonotype originated in a woman aged 40 to 50 in good health and CMV-seronegative. CDR3 DNA sequence: TGTGCCAGCAGCTCCCGGGGGGAGGGCAATCAGCCCCAGCATTTT. It yields the protein CASSSRGEGNQPQHF. Using reference TRBV9 and TRBJ1-5 for the parts outside the CDR3, the full variable domain is DSGVTQTPKHLITATGQRVTLRCSPRSGDLSVYWYQQSLDQGLQFLIQYYNGEERAKGNILERFSAQQFPDLHSELNLSSLELGDSALYFCASSSRGEGNQPQHFGDGTRLSIL.